The 29 T cell receptor beta chains below all came from one sample that was sequenced in a study of T cell changes during pregnancy in multiple sclerosis. TCRdb's copy holds only in-frame clones and misses some; the assay was immunoSEQ multiplex PCR. The sample yields about 59,000 clones, 85% to 95% seen once. The sequencing used CD4+ T cells from peripheral blood mononuclear cells, collected before pregnancy. The receptors were sampled from a female donor with multiple sclerosis, enrolled in a pregnancy study.

The chain couples TRBV7-3 to TRBJ2-7; 7 bases are a match to TRBD2. The CDR3 runs to 15 residues. Trimming cost V 3 bases and J 5 bases; bases outside gene matches: 10. The germline V gene encodes CDR1 SGHTA and CDR2 FQGTGA. CDR3 DNA sequence: TGTGCCAGCAGCTTGCTTGGGGGAGGGTTTCACGAGCAGTACTTC. This translates into CASSLLGGGFHEQYF.

The genes are TRBV25-1 and TRBJ2-1; the D is unclear. From germline, CDR1 is MGHDK and CDR2 SYGVNS. Trimming cost V 1 base and J 8 bases, with 15 bases left between them. This CDR3 region has 15 residues. CDR3 nucleotides: TGTGCCAGCAGTGAATCTGAACTCGAAATCCATGAGCAGTTCTTC. This sequence encodes CASSESELEIHEQFF.

This clone was recorded once. The chain carries TRBV28 and TRBJ2-7, with 7 bases matching TRBD2. The CDR3 has 13 amino acids. In germline, CDR1 is MDHEN, CDR2 SYDVKM. V dropped 7 bases and J dropped 4; count of bases not matched to a gene: 7. The CDR3 protein is CASISVGGYEQYF. The CDR3 DNA reads as TGTGCCAGCATCTCAGTCGGGGGGTACGAGCAGTACTTC.

The chain has TRBV11-2 and TRBJ1-2; D gene unclear. Trimming removed 4 bases from V and 0 bases from J, with 18 bases in between. CDR3 size: 17 residues. The germline V gene has CDR1 SGHAT and CDR2 FQNNGV. The CDR3 loop reads CASSSRSPGRTNYGYTF. CDR3 in DNA: TGTGCCAGCAGCTCCCGTTCCCCCGGGAGAACTAACTATGGCTACACCTTC.

V and J are TRBV7-9 and TRBJ1-1; D is possibly TRBD1 (6 bases). The CDR3 length is 15 residues. Germline CDR1 is SEHNR and CDR2 is FQNEAQ (reference sequence). Trimming cost V 3 bases and J 0 bases, with 11 bases left between them. The CDR3 region has the DNA TGTGCCAGCAGCTTTCAGGGGATAATGAACACTGAAGCTTTCTTT. This translates into CASSFQGIMNTEAFF.

The V gene is TRBV10-3, the J gene TRBJ2-1; 7 positions match TRBD1. V dropped 5 bases and J dropped 2; count of bases not matched to a gene: 3. Germline values: CDR1 ENHRY, CDR2 SYGVKD. The length of the CDR3 is 14 residues. The CDR3 protein is CAISRTGTYNEQFF. CDR3 DNA sequence: TGTGCCATCAGTCGGACAGGTACCTACAATGAGCAGTTCTTC.

The chain employs TRBV2 and TRBJ2-1; possibly TRBD2 for D (6 bases). This CDR3 spans 20 amino acids. V lost 2 bases and J 0 bases, leaving 23 bases between the germline ends. Germline V gives CDR1 SNHLY, CDR2 FYNNEI. CDR3 sequence: CASSEFSGATFGSSYNEQFF. DNA of the CDR3: TGTGCCAGCAGTGAATTTTCGGGAGCCACTTTTGGGAGCTCCTACAATGAGCAGTTCTTC.

This chain uses TRBV11-2 with TRBJ2-1; D might be TRBD1 (6 bases). In germline, CDR1 is SGHAT, CDR2 FQNNGV. V was clipped by 5 bases and J by 0 bases, with 14 bases between them. This CDR3 is 16 amino acids long. The CDR3 DNA sequence: TGTGCCAGCAGCGCCCAGAGGGGGAGCTCCTACAATGAGCAGTTCTTC. This codes for CASSAQRGSSYNEQFF.

J is TRBJ1-3 and V is TRBV30, with D tentatively TRBD1 (6 bases). This CDR3 contains 13 residues. Germline V CDR1 and CDR2: GTSNPN, SVGIG (reference sequence). V was clipped by 2 bases and J by 3 bases, with 8 bases between them. In nucleotides, the CDR3 is TGTGCCTGGAGTAACAGGGTTGGAAACACCATATATTTT. Encoded protein: CAWSNRVGNTIYF.

V gene TRBV2 combines with J gene TRBJ2-7; D unclear. The CDR3 sequence is 13 residues long. Germline V gene sequence: CDR1 SNHLY, CDR2 FYNNEI. V was shortened by 4 bases and J by 6 bases, with 13 bases between the two germline ends. The CDR3 loop reads CASSGFPSSEQYF. The CDR3 DNA is TGTGCCAGCAGTGGTTTTCCTAGTAGCGAGCAGTACTTC.

This chain connects TRBV28 to TRBJ2-5; a possible D gene is TRBD2 (6 bases). CDR1 MDHEN and CDR2 SYDVKM come from the germline V gene. This CDR3 has 17 amino acids. V was trimmed by 4 bases and J by 4 bases, leaving 22 bases between them. This chain's CDR3 is CASSSPLWERVRETQYF. The CDR3 DNA is TGTGCCAGCAGTTCCCCCTTATGGGAGCGGGTTAGAGAGACCCAGTACTTC.

The chain links TRBV6-1 to TRBJ2-5; tentatively, D is TRBD1 (6 bases). Deletions cut 0 bases from V and 0 bases from J, with 14 bases between. Looked up from germline, CDR1 is MNHNS and CDR2 is SASEGT. The CDR3 extends over 17 amino acids. This chain's CDR3 is CASSEACQGMYQETQYF. The CDR3 DNA is TGTGCCAGCAGTGAAGCTTGTCAGGGGATGTACCAAGAGACCCAGTACTTC.

The chain has TRBV4-2 and TRBJ2-3, with 9 bases aligning to TRBD1. The germline V gene has CDR1 LGHNA and CDR2 YNFKEQ. This CDR3 comprises 14 residues. V lost 3 bases, J lost 4 bases, and 2 bases stayed unmatched. CDR3 protein: CASSQGQGPDTQYF. Here the CDR3 DNA reads TGTGCCAGCAGCCAGGGACAGGGACCAGATACGCAGTATTTT.

The CDR3 coding sequence is TGTGCCAGCAGCCTTTCTTTGGGCGGGAGGCCAGATACGCAGTATTTT. This translates into CASSLSLGGRPDTQYF. The V call is TRBV28, the J call TRBJ2-3; 8 bases map to TRBD2. V was clipped by 6 bases and J by 4 bases; unmatched bases: 12. Germline V gives CDR1 MDHEN, CDR2 SYDVKM. The CDR3 length is 16 residues.

The chain recombines TRBV27 with TRBJ2-2, with D possibly matching TRBD2 (5 bases). V lost 5 bases to trimming and J lost 5 bases, with 24 bases between them. Germline values: CDR1 MNHEY, CDR2 SMNVEV (reference sequence). The CDR3 loop spans 18 amino acids. The CDR3 bases are TGTGCCAGCAGTCCACGTATGGATCGTTTAGCGAGAACCGGGGAGCTGTTTTTT. Protein sequence: CASSPRMDRLARTGELFF.

This chain links TRBV5-5 with TRBJ1-2; 7 bases map to TRBD1. The CDR3 runs to 15 residues. The germline gives CDR1 SGHKS, CDR2 YYEKEE (reference sequence). The trim removed 0 bases at V and 8 bases at J, leaving 10 bases unmatched. CDR3 sequence: CASSLGTGVLEGYTF. In nucleotides, the CDR3 is TGTGCCAGCAGCTTGGGGACAGGTGTCCTGGAAGGCTACACCTTC. Combining the CDR3 with reference TRBV5-5 and TRBJ1-2 gives the whole variable domain DAGVTQSPTHLIKTRGQQVTLRCSPISGHKSVSWYQQVLGQGPQFIFQYYEKEERGRGNFPDRFSARQFPNYSSELNVNALLLGDSALYLCASSLGTGVLEGYTFGSGTRLTVV.

J is TRBJ2-3 and V is TRBV28; perhaps TRBD2 as D (5 bases). The germline V and J ends were trimmed by 3 bases and 4 bases, with 14 bases remaining between them. The CDR3 extends over 15 amino acids. Germline loops: CDR1 MDHEN, CDR2 SYDVKM. CDR3 bases: TGTGCCAGCAGTTTTGCTGGCAGCGGACCAGATACGCAGTATTTT. The encoded protein is CASSFAGSGPDTQYF. Variable domain in full (rest from reference TRBV28 and TRBJ2-3): DVKVTQSSRYLVKRTGEKVFLECVQDMDHENMFWYRQDPGLGLRLIYFSYDVKMKEKGDIPEGYSVSREKKERFSLILESASTNQTSMYLCASSFAGSGPDTQYFGPGTRLTVL.

This clone was observed once. The chain links TRBV27 to TRBJ2-5, with 12 positions matching TRBD2. V gave up 5 bases and J gave up 5 bases; unmatched junction bases: 9. Germline CDR1 is MNHEY and CDR2 is SMNVEV (reference sequence). This CDR3 is 16 amino acids long. In nucleotides, the CDR3 is TGTGCCAGCAGTCCTAAGACTAGCGGGAGATTTGAGACCCAGTACTTC. Translation gives CASSPKTSGRFETQYF.

V usage is TRBV4-3 and J usage is TRBJ1-2; D unresolved. Germline V CDR1 and CDR2: LGHNA, YSLEER. The ends were cut back, 2 bases at V and 7 bases at J, with 14 bases in the middle. The length of the CDR3 is 14 residues. The CDR3 DNA follows: TGCGCCAGCAGCCAACGTTACCCGGGTCCTGGCTACACCTTC. Translated: CASSQRYPGPGYTF.

The chain couples TRBV28 to TRBJ2-7; TRBD1 matches 7 bases. Germline V CDR1 and CDR2: MDHEN, SYDVKM. The CDR3 loop spans 15 amino acids. J lost 5 bases, V lost 5 bases, and 12 bases had no gene match. The CDR3 is CASSHRQGANHEQYF. CDR3 sequence (DNA): TGTGCCAGCAGTCATCGACAGGGAGCAAACCACGAGCAGTACTTC.

The V and J genes are TRBV20-1 and TRBJ1-2, with 12 bases that match TRBD1. Per the germline V gene, CDR1 is DFQATT and CDR2 is SNEGSKA (reference sequence). The CDR3 spans 10 residues. The CDR3 spells CRGTGGERTF. CDR3 nucleotides: TGCAGGGGGACAGGGGGCGAACGCACCTTC.

The chain is built from TRBV4-1 and TRBJ2-1, with TRBD2 matching 14 bases. CDR1 and CDR2 (germline): MGHRA, YSYEKL. The CDR3 extends over 17 amino acids. V dropped 4 bases and J dropped 7; count of bases not matched to a gene: 9. CDR3 nucleotide sequence: TGCGCCAGCAGCCTCAGCGGGACTAGCGGGAGTATAAATGAGCAGTTCTTC. Translating gives CASSLSGTSGSINEQFF.

This chain links TRBV9 with TRBJ2-2; 12 nucleotides agree with TRBD2. Germline assignment: CDR1 SGDLS and CDR2 YYNGEE. V was pared by 4 bases and J by 2 bases, with 3 bases of the junction left unmatched. CDR3 size: 16 residues. The CDR3 region is CASSRTSGTNTGELFF. Written as DNA, the CDR3 is TGTGCCAGCAGCCGGACTAGCGGGACTAACACCGGGGAGCTGTTTTTT.

This chain connects TRBV29-1 to TRBJ1-3, with TRBD1 matching 7 bases. CDR1 and CDR2 (germline): SQVTM, ANQGSEA. V lost 7 bases, J lost 8 bases, and 8 bases stayed unmatched. The CDR3 consists of 12 residues. The CDR3 protein is CSAGTDVYTIYF. In nucleotides, the CDR3 is TGCAGCGCGGGGACAGATGTGTACACCATATATTTT.

The chain recombines TRBV25-1 with TRBJ2-7; 10 nucleotides align to TRBD2. The trim removed 7 bases at V and 3 bases at J, leaving 6 bases unmatched. The germline CDR1 and CDR2 sequences are MGHDK and SYGVNS. This CDR3 comprises 14 residues. CDR3 coding DNA: TGTGCCAGCAATCCTGCTAGCGGGAGCTACGAGCAGTACTTC. This encodes CASNPASGSYEQYF.

This clone was recorded many times. One junction end disagrees with the germline gene, perhaps due to a read error. The V and J genes are TRBV6-4 and TRBJ2-1, with 9 bases identical to TRBD2. The CDR3 loop spans 12 amino acids. Germline V lookup: CDR1 MRHNA, CDR2 SNTAGT. The DNA of the CDR3 is TGTGCCAGCAGTGAGGGGCCTAGCGGGAAGGTCTTC. This encodes CASSEGPSGKVF.

The J gene is TRBJ2-1, the V gene TRBV7-9, with D perhaps matching TRBD2 (6 bases). The CDR3 is made up of 15 amino acids. V gave up 1 base and J gave up 6 bases, with 13 bases separating them. CDR1 and CDR2 (germline): SEHNR, FQNEAQ (reference sequence). In nucleotides, the CDR3 is TGTGCCAGCAGCTTAGGGCGGGGAATAGGCAATGAGCAGTTCTTC. It yields the protein CASSLGRGIGNEQFF.

The rearrangement uses TRBV2 and TRBJ1-5; tentatively, D is TRBD1 (5 bases). The germline CDR1 and CDR2 sequences are SNHLY and FYNNEI. The CDR3 has 15 residues. The ends were cut back, 7 bases at V and 0 bases at J, with 13 bases in the middle. The CDR3 DNA reads as TGTGCCAGCAAAAATGGGGCTTTTAGCAATCAGCCCCAGCATTTT. Amino acid sequence: CASKNGAFSNQPQHF.

V and J are TRBV21-1 and TRBJ2-1; the table assigns TRBD1, which was not confirmed against the DNA. TRBV21-1 represents a pseudogene. The CDR3 spans 17 residues. CDR3 in DNA: TGTGCCAGCAGCACGATACAGGGGGCCTTACCCGGGGATGAGCAGTTCTTC. Its translation is CASSTIQGALPGDEQFF.